This is a list of T cell receptor beta chains from one sample in a study of blood T cell repertoires in COVID-19. Sequenced by immunoSEQ multiplex PCR; TCRdb stores in-frame clones only, minus some. Among 200,000 to 250,000 clones listed, roughly nine tenths were seen once. Specimen: peripheral blood. The receptors shown here come from a woman aged 50 to 60 with COVID-19, enrolled during active disease. The conserved cysteine and the conserved F or W are not part of the CDR3 here. The D gene is left open where the match is weak.

TRBJ2-3 . TRBV3-1/TRBV3-2 ASSQEDPGINTDTQY
TRBJ2-2 . TRBV18 ASSPPAGYTGELF
TRBJ2-5 TRBD2 TRBV11-2 ASSFGRDYQYQETQY
TRBJ2-2 . TRBV7-3 ASSLQGPNTGELF
TRBJ2-7 . TRBV19 ASKRRGDLSSYEQY
TRBJ2-1 TRBD1 TRBV29-1 SALTGDSYNEQF
TRBJ2-2 . TRBV7-2 ASSSSPSLARTGELF
TRBJ1-2 . TRBV5-1 ASSFRGPGGYT
TRBJ2-2 TRBD1 TRBV5-1 ASSIGGFGELF
TRBJ1-5 TRBD1 TRBV12-5 ASGWGTVNQPQH
TRBJ1-5 TRBD1 TRBV5-1 ASSLGAGGTNQPQH
TRBJ1-1 TRBD1 TRBV28 ASSLFGTGRKNTEAF
TRBJ2-2 TRBD2 TRBV5-1 ASSFRLAGGSNTGELF
TRBJ1-6 . TRBV28 ASGGVGVGSPLH
TRBJ2-1 . TRBV11-2 ASSSDGYNEQF
TRBJ1-1 . TRBV11-3 ASSLGQVAF
TRBJ2-3 . TRBV3-1/TRBV3-2 ASSQDLGGRPTDTQY
TRBJ1-4 . TRBV12-3/TRBV12-4 ASSLNIGEKLF
TRBJ1-1 . TRBV19 ASSLGGTLNTEAF
TRBJ1-2 TRBD1 TRBV7-2 ASSLSIDRADGYT
TRBJ2-5 . TRBV5-1 ASRVQAVGGETQY
TRBJ1-1 TRBD1 TRBV19 ASSPLGGQQNTEAF
TRBJ1-4 TRBD1 TRBV6-2/TRBV6-3 ASSTPGQGEKLF
TRBJ2-1 . TRBV6-5 ASSRQWSSYNEQF
TRBJ1-4 . TRBV7-9 ASSPPMSPNEKLF
TRBJ2-3 . TRBV19 ASRPRGRDTDTQY
TRBJ2-5 . TRBV30 AWSSGGGETQY
TRBJ2-7 . TRBV4-1 ASSQEGIRRDEQY
TRBJ2-3 . TRBV5-1 ASSLGQRDTQY
TRBJ2-3 TRBD1 TRBV5-1 ASSAGQGTDTQY
TRBJ1-6 . TRBV10-3 AISDYGNYNSPLH
TRBJ1-1 . TRBV19 ASSPFGIMNTEAF
TRBJ2-7 . TRBV21-1 ASSLRSGDSGGLHYEQY
TRBJ1-1 TRBD1 TRBV7-9 ASSLESWWRGRNTEAF